This T cell receptor beta chain was sequenced for a study of T cells expressing NK-cell markers. From the 5' RACE reads, TCRdb lists one entry per CDR3 protein and no DNA. This sample's clone table lists some 150,000 distinct CDR3 sequences. Germline CDR1 reads MGHRA; CDR2 reads YSYEKL. The CDR3 totals 13 residues. This chain links TRBV4-1 with TRBJ1-2. Sequencing was done on a sample of blood T cells: a sorted CD56 or NKG2C T cell subset, CD4+ or CD8+ T cells, or bulk PBMC T cells (not recorded which). This sequence originates from a woman aged 45-65 years in good health. This chain's CDR3 is CASSQDSVYGYTF.